This T cell receptor (beta chain) originates from a study of cytomegalovirus exposure and HLA in healthy donors. Researchers ran the PCR with 60 Vbeta and 13 Jbeta primers. Profiled with immunoSEQ multiplex PCR; TCRdb holds only in-frame clones, not every one. The table shows approximately 69,000 clones, with about 74% occurring only once. CDR1 is GTSNPN, CDR2 SVGIG, per germline (reference sequence). CDR3 length: 15 amino acids. The trim removed 0 bases at V and 7 bases at J, leaving 7 bases unmatched. Specimen: PBMCs. This receptor was taken from a woman younger than 45 in good health and CMV-seropositive. This sequence joins TRBV30 and TRBJ2-1, with TRBD2 matching 9 bases. As DNA, the CDR3 is TGTGCCTGGAGTGTAGCTAGCGGGACAATGAATGAGCAGTTCTTC. This sequence encodes CAWSVASGTMNEQFF.